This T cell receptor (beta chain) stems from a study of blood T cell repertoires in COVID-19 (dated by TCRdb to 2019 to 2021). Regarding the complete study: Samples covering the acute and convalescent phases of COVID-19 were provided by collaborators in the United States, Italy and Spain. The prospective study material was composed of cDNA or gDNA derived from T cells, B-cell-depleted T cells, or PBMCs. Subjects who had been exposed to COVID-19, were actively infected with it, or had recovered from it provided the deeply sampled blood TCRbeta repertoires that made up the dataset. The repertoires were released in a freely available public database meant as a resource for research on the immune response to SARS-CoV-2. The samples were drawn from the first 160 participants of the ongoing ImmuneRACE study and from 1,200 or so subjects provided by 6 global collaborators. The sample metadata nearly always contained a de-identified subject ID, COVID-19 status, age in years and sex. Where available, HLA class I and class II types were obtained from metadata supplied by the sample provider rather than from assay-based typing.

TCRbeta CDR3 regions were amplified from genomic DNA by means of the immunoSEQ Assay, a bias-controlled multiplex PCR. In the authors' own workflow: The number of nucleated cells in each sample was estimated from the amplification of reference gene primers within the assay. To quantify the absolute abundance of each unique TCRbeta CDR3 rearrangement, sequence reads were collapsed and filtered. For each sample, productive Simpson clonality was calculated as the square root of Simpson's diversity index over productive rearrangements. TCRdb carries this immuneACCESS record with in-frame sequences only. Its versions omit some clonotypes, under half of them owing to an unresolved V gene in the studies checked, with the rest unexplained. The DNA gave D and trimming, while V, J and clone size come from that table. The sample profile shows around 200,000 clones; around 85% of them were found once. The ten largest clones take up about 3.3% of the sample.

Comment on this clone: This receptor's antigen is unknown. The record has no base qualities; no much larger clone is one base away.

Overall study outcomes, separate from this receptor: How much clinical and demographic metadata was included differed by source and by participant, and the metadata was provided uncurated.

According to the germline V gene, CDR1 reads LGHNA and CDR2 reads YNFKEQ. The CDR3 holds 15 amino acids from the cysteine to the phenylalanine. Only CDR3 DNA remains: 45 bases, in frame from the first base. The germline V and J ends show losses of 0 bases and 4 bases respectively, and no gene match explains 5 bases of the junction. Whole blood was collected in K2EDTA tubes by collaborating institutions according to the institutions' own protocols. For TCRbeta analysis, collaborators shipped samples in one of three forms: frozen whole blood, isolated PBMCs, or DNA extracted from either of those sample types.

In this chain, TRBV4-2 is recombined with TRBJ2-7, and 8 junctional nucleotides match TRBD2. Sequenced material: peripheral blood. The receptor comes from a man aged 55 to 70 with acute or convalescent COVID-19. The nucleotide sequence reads TGTGCCAGCAGCCAAGAGTTTAGCGGGATGTACGAGCAGTACTTC. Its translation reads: CASSQEFSGMYEQYF.